The entry below gives a single TCR beta chain sequence along with its context. The antigen is not known. This record comes from a study of shared clonotypes between healthy human individuals. Study findings and constraints: The sharing of roughly 5% of naive CD4 clonotypes was seen across several donors. When compared with the clonotypes that were shared by all four sorted-subset donors, the non-shared clonotypes turned out to have lower generation probabilities. The rarefaction results pointed to incomplete sorted-subset sequencing despite large depth.

Splitting of each subset's genomic DNA was done evenly across several immunoSEQ plates. The repertoire was sequenced with immunoSEQ multiplex PCR; TCRdb's copy has only in-frame clones and lacks some. The repertoire includes roughly 2.6 million clones, more than 80% of them detected once, and roughly 0.15% sits in the top ten. Germline CDR1 reads LNHDA; CDR2 reads SQIVND (reference sequence). This CDR3 comprises 18 residues. Trimming removed 1 base at V and 2 bases at J, with 21 bases between. The gene calls are TRBV19 and TRBJ2-7; D may be TRBD2 (5 bases). The sequence was collected from a man aged 18 to 30 in good health. Sequenced input: naive CD4+ T cells sorted from blood. Subset: CD45RA+ positively selected. CDR3 sequence reads: CASSIGVRRAHATYEQYF. As DNA, the CDR3 is TGTGCCAGTAGTATAGGAGTAAGGCGGGCCCACGCAACCTACGAGCAGTACTTC.